The present entry profiles one T cell receptor beta chain with its context. The data stem from a study of T cell changes during pregnancy in multiple sclerosis. This CDR3 has 15 residues. Losses at the gene ends were 4 bases for V and 6 bases for J; bases not matched to a gene: 6. Germline CDR1 MNHEY, CDR2 SVGAGI. Sequencing used immunoSEQ multiplex PCR; TCRdb keeps in-frame clones, though not all of them. The sample holds roughly 51,000 clones, around 94% seen once. The chain is built from TRBV6-5 and TRBJ2-1; 10 nucleotides align to TRBD2. Material: CD8+ T cells from peripheral blood mononuclear cells, obtained before pregnancy. This clonotype was sampled from a female donor with multiple sclerosis, enrolled in a pregnancy study. CDR3 sequence reads: CASSSPTSGVNEQFF. The DNA for the CDR3 is TGTGCCAGCAGTTCGCCCACTAGCGGGGTCAATGAGCAGTTCTTC.